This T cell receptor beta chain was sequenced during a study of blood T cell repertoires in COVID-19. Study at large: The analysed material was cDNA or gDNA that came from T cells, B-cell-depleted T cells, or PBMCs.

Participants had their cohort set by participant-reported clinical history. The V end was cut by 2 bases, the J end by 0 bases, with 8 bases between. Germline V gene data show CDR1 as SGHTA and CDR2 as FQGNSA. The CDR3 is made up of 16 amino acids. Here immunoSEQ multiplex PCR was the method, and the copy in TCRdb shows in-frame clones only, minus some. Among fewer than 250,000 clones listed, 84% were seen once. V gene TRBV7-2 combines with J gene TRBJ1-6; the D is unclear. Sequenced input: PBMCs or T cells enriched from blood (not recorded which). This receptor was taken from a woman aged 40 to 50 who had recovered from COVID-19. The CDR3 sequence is CASSLSQNSYNSPLHF. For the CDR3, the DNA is TGTGCCAGCAGCTTATCACAGAACTCCTATAATTCACCCCTCCACTTT.